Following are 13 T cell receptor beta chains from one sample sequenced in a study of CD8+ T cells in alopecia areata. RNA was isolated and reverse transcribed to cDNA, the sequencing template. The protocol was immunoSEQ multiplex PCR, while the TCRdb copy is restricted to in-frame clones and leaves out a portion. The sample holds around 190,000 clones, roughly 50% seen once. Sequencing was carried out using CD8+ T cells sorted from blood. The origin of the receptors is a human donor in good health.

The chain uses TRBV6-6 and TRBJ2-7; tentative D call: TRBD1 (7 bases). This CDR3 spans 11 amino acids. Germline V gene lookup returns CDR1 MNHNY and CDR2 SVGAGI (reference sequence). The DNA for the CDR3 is TGTGGGGCAGGGGGGACCTACGAGCAGTACTTC. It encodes CGAGGTYEQYF.

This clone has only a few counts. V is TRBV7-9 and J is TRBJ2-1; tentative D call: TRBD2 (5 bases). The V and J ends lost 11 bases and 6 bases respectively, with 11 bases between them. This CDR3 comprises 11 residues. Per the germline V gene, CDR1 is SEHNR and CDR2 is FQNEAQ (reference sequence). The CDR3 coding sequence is TGTGCCCTTAGCGACCCCAATGAGCAGTTCTTC. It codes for CALSDPNEQFF.

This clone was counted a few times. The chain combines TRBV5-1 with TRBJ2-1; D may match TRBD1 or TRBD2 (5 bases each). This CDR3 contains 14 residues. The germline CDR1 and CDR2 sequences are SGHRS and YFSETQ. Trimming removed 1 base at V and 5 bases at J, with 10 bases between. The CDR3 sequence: CASSLTGTHNEQFF. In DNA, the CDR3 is TGCGCCAGCAGCTTGACGGGGACCCACAATGAGCAGTTCTTC.

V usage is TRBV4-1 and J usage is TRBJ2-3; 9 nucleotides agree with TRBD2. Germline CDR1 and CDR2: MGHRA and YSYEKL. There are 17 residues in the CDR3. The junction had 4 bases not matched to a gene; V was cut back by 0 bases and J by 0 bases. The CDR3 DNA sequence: TGCGCCAGCAGCCAAGAAGGAGCGGGGGGTAGCACAGATACGCAGTATTTT. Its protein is CASSQEGAGGSTDTQYF.

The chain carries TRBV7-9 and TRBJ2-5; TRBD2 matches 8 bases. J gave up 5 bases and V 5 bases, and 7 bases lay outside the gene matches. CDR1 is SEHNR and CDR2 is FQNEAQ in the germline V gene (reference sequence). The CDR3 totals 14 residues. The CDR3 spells CASSPGLGDETQYF. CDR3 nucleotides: TGTGCCAGCAGCCCGGGACTAGGAGATGAGACCCAGTACTTC.

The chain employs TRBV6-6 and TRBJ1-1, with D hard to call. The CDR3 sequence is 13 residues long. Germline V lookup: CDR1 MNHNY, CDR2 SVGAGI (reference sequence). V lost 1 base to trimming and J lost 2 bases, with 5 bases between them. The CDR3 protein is CASSYYLNTEAFF. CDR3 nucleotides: TGTGCCAGCAGTTACTATCTCAACACTGAAGCTTTCTTT.

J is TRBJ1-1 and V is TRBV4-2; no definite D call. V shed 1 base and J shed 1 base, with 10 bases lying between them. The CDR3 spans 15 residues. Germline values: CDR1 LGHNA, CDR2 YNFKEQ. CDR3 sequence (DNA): TGTGCCAGCAGCCAAGCCTCTGGGAAGAACACTGAAGCTTTCTTT. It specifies CASSQASGKNTEAFF.

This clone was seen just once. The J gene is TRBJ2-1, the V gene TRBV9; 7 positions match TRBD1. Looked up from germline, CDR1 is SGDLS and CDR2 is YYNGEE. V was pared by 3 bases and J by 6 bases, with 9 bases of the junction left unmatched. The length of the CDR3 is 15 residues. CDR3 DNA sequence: TGTGCCAGCAGCGAGACAGGGTCCCCCTCCAATGAGCAGTTCTTC. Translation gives CASSETGSPSNEQFF.

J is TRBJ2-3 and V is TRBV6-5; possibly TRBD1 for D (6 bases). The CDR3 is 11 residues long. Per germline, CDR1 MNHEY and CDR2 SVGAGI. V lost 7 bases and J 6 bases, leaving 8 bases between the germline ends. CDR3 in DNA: TGTGCCAGCACGAGGGGGGATACGCAGTATTTT. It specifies CASTRGDTQYF.

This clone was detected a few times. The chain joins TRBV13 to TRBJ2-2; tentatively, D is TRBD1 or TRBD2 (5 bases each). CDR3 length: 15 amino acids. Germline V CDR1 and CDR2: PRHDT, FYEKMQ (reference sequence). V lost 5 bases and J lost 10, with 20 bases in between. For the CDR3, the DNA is TGTGCCAGCAGCCCCCGTGGAGAGGGGAAGGAGGAGCTGTTTTTT. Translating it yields CASSPRGEGKEELFF.

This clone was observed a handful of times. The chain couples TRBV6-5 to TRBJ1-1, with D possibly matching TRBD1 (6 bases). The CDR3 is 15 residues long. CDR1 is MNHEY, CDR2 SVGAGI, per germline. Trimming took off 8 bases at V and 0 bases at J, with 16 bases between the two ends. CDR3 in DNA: TGTGCCAGCGCCTATTGGGACAACATGAACACTGAAGCTTTCTTT. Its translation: CASAYWDNMNTEAFF.

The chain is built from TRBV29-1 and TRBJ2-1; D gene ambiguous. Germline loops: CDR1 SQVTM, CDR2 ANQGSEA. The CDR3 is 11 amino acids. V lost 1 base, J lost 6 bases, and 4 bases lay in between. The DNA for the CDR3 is TGCAGCGTTGAAGTTCGCAATGAGCAGTTCTTC. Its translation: CSVEVRNEQFF.

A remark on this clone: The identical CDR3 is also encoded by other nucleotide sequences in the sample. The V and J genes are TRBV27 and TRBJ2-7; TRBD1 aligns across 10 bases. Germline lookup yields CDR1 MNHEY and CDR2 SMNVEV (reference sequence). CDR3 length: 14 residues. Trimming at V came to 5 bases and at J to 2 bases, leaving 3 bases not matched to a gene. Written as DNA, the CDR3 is TGTGCCAGCAGTCCCGGACAGGGGGCCTACGAGCAGTACTTC. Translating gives CASSPGQGAYEQYF.